Described below is a single T cell receptor (beta chain) sequence and its context. What it recognizes is unknown. The data were obtained in a study of CXCR3-negative and CXCR3-positive naive CD8 T cells. Whole-study findings and limits: Comparably high diversity marked both naive subsets, whereas memory CD8+ cells had much lower diversity. More hydrophobic TRB CDR3s were found in CXCR3-positive naive cells than in CXCR3-negative naive cells.

5' RACE that incorporated UMI labels was used to prepare the TRB cDNA libraries. Following a re-call of the 5' RACE reads, TCRdb has one entry per CDR3 protein and lacks DNA. The sample table sets out around 140,000 distinct CDR3 sequences. The CDR3 extends over 12 amino acids. In germline, CDR1 is SQVTM, CDR2 ANQGSEA. The sequence came from a human donor in good health. Some clones in this sample may be carry-over from other donors' samples. The V gene is TRBV29-1, the J gene TRBJ2-2. Sequencing input: naive CXCR3- CD8+ T cells from blood. Subset specified: CD45RO-CCR7+CD27+CD95- naive CD8+ T cells lacking CXCR3 (TNR3-). CDR3 loop: CSVQHSTGELFF.